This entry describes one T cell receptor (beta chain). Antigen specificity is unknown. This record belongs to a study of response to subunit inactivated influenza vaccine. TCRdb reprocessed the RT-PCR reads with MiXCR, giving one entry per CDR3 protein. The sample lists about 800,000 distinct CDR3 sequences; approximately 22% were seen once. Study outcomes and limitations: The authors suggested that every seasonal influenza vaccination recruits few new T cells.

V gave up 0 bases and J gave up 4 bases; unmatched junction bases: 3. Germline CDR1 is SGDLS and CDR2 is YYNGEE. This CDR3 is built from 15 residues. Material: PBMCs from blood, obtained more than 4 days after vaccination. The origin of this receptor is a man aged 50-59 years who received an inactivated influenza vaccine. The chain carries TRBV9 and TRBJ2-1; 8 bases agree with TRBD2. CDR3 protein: CASSVAGTRYNEQFF. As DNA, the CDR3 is TGTGCCAGCAGCGTAGCTGGGACTAGGTACAATGAGCAGTTCTTC. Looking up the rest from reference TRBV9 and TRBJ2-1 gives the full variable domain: DSGVTQTPKHLITATGQRVTLRCSPRSGDLSVYWYQQSLDQGLQFLIQYYNGEERAKGNILERFSAQQFPDLHSELNLSSLELGDSALYFCASSVAGTRYNEQFFGPGTRLTVL.